Detailed here is one TCR beta chain. Its matching antigen is unknown. Time point in this sample: patch test 1, 2 weeks after DPC sensitization. Treatment indicated: therapeutic diphenylcyclopropenone sensitization with weekly scalp DPC. Blood collection happened ahead of applying each patch test. One entry per CDR3 protein results from TCRdb running MiXCR on the RACE reads. The sample lists 180,000 or so distinct CDR3 sequences; about 14% were seen once. This CDR3 spans 16 amino acids. With 0 bases removed from V and 0 bases from J, the gap between germline ends came to 9 bases. The V gene's germline CDR1 is MGHRA and CDR2 YSYEKL. These data are taken from a study of human T cells and chemical hapten exposure. On the study more broadly: A mostly female patient group had alopecia areata, totalis or universalis. Study findings and constraints: Having alopecia, donors may respond immunologically unlike healthy people. Significantly greater numbers of large CDR3 similarity clusters came from expanded TCRs than from controls.

This sequence originates from a woman aged 25-40 years with alopecia areata. Some clones in this sample may be carry-over from other donors' samples. Material: whole blood, obtained in connection with sensitization to the hapten diphenylcyclopropenone (DPC). The chain employs TRBV4-1 and TRBJ1-5; D is unresolved. The CDR3 loop is CASSQDPYNSNQPQHF. The CDR3 DNA reads as TGCGCCAGCAGCCAAGATCCGTACAATAGCAATCAGCCCCAGCATTTT.